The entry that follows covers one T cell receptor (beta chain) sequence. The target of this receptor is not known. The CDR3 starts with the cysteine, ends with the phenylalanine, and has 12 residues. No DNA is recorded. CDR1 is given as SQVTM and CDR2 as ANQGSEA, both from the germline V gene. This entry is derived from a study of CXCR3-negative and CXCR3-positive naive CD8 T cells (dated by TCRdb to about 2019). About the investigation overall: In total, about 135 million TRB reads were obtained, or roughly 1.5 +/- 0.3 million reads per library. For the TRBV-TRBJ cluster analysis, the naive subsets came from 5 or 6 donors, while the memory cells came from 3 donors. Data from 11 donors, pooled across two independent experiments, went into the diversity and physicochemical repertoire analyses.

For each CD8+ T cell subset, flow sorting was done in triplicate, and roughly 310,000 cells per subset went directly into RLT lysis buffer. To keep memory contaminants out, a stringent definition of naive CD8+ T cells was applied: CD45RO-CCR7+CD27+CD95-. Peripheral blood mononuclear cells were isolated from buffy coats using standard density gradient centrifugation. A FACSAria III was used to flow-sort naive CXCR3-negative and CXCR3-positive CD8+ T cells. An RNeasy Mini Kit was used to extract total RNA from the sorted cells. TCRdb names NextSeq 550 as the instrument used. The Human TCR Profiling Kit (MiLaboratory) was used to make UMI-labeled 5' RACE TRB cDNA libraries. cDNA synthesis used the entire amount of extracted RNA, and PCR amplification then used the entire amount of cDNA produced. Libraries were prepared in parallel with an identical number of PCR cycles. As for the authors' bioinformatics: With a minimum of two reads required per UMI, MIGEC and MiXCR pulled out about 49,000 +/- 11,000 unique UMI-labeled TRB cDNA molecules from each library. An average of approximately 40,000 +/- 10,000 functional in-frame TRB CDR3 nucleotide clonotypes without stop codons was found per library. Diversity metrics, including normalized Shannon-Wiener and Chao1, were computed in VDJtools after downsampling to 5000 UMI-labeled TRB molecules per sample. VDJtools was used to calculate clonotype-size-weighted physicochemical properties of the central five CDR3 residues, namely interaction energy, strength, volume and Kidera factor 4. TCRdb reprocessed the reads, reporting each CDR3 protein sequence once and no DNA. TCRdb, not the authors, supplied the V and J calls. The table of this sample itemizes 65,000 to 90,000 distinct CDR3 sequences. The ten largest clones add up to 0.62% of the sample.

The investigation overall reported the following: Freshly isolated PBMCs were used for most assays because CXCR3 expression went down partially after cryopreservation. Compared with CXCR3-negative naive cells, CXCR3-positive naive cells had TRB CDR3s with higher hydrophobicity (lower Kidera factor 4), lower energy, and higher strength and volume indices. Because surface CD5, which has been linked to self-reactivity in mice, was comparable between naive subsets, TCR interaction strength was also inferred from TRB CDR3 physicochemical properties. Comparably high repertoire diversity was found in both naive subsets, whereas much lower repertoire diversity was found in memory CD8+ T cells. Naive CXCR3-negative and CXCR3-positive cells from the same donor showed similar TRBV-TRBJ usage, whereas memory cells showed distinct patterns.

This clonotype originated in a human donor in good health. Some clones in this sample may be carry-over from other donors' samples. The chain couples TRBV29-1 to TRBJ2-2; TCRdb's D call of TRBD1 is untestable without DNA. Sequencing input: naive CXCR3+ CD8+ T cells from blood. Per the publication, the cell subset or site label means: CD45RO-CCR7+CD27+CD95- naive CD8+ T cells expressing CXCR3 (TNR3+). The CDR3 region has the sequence CSVPQGSGELFF.